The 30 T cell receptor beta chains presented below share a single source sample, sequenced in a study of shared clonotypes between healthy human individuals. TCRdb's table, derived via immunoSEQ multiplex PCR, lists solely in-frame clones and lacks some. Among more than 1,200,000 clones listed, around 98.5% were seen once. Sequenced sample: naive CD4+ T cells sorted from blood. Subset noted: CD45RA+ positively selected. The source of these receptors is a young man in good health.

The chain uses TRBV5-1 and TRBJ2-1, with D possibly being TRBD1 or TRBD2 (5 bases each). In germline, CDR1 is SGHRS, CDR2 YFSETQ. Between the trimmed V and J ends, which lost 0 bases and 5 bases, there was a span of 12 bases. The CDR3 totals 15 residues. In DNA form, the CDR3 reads TGCGCCAGCAGCTTGGTCCTCGGGACCAACAATGAGCAGTTCTTC. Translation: CASSLVLGTNNEQFF.

The CDR3 region is CASRRSGDLNEKLFF. CDR3 nucleotides: TGTGCCAGCCGACGATCGGGGGACCTTAATGAAAAACTGTTTTTT. The rearrangement links TRBV18 to TRBJ1-4; weak D call: TRBD1 (5 bases). The V and J ends lost 8 bases and 4 bases respectively, with 17 bases between them. The CDR3 spans 15 residues. Looked up from germline, CDR1 is KGHSH and CDR2 is LQKENI.

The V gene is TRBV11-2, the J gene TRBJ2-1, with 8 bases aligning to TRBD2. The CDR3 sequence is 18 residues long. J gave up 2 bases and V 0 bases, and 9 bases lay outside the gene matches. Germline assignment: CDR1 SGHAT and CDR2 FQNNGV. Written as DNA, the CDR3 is TGTGCCAGCAGCTTAGATTGGGAGCGCGGGAGGACCTACAATGAGCAGTTCTTC. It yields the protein CASSLDWERGRTYNEQFF. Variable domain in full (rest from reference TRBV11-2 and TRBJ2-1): EAGVAQSPRYKIIEKRQSVAFWCNPISGHATLYWYQQILGQGPKLLIQFQNNGVVDDSQLPKDRFSAERLKGVDSTLKIQPAKLEDSAVYLCASSLDWERGRTYNEQFFGPGTRLTVL.

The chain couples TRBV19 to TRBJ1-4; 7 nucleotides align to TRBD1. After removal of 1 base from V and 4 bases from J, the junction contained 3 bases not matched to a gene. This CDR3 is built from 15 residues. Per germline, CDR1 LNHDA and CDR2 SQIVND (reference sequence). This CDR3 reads CASSIGDRDNEKLFF. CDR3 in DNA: TGTGCCAGTAGTATAGGCGACAGGGATAATGAAAAACTGTTTTTT.

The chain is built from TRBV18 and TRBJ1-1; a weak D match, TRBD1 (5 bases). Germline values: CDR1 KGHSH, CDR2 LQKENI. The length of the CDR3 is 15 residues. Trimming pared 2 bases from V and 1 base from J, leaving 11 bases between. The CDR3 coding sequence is TGTGCCAGCTCACCAGGGGCCATAAAGAACACTGAAGCTTTCTTT. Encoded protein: CASSPGAIKNTEAFF.

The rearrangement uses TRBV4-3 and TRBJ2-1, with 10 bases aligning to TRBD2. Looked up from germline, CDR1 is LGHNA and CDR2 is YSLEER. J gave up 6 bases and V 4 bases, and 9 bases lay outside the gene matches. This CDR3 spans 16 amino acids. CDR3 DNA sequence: TGCGCCAGCAGCCGGATTCTAGCGGGAGATTTCAATGAGCAGTTCTTC. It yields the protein CASSRILAGDFNEQFF.

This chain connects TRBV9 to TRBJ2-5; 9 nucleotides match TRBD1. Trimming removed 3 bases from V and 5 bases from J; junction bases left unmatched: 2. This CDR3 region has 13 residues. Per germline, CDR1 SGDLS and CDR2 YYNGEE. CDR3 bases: TGTGCCAGCAGCGGGACAGGGGTTGAGACCCAGTACTTC. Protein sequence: CASSGTGVETQYF.

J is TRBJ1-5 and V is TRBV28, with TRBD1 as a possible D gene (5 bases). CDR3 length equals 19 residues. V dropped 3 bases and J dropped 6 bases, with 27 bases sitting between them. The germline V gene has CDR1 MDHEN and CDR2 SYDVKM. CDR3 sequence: CASSFRPSWGPQSGQPQHF. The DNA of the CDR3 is TGTGCCAGCAGTTTCAGGCCATCGTGGGGACCCCAATCCGGTCAGCCCCAGCATTTT.

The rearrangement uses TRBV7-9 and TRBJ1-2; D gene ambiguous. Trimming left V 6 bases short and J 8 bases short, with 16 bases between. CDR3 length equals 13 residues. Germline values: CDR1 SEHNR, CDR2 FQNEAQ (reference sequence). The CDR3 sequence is CASSLKGVGGYTF. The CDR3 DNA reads TGTGCCAGCAGTCTAAAGGGAGTGGGGGGCTACACCTTC.

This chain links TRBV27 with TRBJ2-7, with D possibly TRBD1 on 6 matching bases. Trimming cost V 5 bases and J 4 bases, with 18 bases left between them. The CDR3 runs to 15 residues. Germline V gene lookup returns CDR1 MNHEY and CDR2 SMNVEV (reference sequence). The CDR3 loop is CASSRNTGKSYEQYF. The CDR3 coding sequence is TGTGCCAGCAGTCGTAACACAGGGAAAAGTTACGAGCAGTACTTC.

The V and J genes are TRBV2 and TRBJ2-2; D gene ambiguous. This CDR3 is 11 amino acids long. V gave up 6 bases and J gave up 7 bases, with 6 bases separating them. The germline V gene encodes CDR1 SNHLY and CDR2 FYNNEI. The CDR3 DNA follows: TGTGCCAGCAGCGCCAACGGGGAGCTGTTTTTT. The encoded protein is CASSANGELFF. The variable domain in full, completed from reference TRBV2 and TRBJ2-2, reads EPEVTQTPSHQVTQMGQEVILRCVPISNHLYFYWYRQILGQKVEFLVSFYNNEISEKSEIFDDQFSVERPDGSNFTLKIRSTKLEDSAMYFCASSANGELFFGEGSRLTVL.

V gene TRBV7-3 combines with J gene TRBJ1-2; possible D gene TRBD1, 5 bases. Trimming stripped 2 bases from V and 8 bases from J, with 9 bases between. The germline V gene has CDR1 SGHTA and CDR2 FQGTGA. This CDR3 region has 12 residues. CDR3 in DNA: TGTGCCAGCAGCTTAGACGGGGGAGGCTACACCTTC. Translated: CASSLDGGGYTF.

The CDR3 loop is CASSLSVTGGGYTF. The CDR3 DNA sequence: TGTGCCAGCAGCTTAAGTGTGACAGGGGGTGGCTACACCTTC. V is TRBV7-9 and J is TRBJ1-2; TRBD1 matches at 9 bases. V gave up 2 bases and J gave up 7 bases; unmatched junction bases: 5. Looked up from germline, CDR1 is SEHNR and CDR2 is FQNEAQ (reference sequence). The CDR3 sequence is 14 residues long.

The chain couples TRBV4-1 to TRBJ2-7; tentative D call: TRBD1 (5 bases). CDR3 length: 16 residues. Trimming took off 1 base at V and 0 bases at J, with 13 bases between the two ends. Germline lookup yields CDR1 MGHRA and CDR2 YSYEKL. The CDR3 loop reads CASSQGSGFSSYEQYF. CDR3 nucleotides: TGCGCCAGCAGCCAAGGTTCAGGGTTTAGCTCCTACGAGCAGTACTTC.

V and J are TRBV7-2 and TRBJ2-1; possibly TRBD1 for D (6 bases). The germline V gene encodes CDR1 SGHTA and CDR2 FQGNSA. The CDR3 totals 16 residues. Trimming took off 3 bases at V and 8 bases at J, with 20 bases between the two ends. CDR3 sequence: CASSLNRVPTTHEQFF. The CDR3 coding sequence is TGTGCCAGCAGCTTGAACAGGGTGCCCACTACGCATGAGCAGTTCTTC.

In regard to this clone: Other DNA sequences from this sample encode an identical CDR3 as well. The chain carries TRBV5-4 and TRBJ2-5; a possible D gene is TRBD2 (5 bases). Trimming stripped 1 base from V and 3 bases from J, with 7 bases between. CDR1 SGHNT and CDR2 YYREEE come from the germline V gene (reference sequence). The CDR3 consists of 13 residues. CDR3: CASSLRAEETQYF. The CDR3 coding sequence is TGTGCCAGCAGCTTGCGAGCGGAAGAGACCCAGTACTTC.

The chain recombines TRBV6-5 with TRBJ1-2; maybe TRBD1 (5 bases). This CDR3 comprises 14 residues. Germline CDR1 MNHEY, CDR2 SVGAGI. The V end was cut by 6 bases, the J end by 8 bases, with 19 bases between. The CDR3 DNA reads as TGTGCCAGCAGGCCGGAGGGGACCCGATCGGGCTACACCTTC. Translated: CASRPEGTRSGYTF.

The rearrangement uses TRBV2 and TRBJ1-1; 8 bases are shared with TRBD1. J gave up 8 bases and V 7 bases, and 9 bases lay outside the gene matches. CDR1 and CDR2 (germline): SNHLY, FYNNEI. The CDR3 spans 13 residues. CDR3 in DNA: TGTGCCAGCAAAGTTGCAGGGGGCATAGAAGCTTTCTTT. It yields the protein CASKVAGGIEAFF.

The CDR3 region has the DNA TGTGCCTGGAGTGCGCGAGACAATGAGCAGTTCTTC. It translates to CAWSARDNEQFF. V and J are TRBV30 and TRBJ2-1; D remains ambiguous. V lost 1 base to trimming and J lost 5 bases, with 6 bases between them. CDR1 and CDR2 from the germline V gene are GTSNPN and SVGIG (reference sequence). The CDR3 covers 12 residues.

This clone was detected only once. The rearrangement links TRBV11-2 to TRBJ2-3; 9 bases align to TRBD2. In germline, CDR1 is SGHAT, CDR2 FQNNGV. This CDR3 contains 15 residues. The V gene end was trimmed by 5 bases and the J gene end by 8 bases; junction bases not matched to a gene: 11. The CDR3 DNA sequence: TGTGCCAGCAGCCCCTTCGCGGGAGGGCCCCGTACGCAGTATTTT. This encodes CASSPFAGGPRTQYF.

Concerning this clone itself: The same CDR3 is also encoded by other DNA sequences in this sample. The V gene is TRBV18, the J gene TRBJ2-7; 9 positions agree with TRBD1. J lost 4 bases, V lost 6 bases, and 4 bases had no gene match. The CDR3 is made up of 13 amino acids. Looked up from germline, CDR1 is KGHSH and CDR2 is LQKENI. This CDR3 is CASSSGTGYEQYF. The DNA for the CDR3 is TGTGCCAGCTCGTCGGGGACAGGGTACGAGCAGTACTTC.

CDR3: CASSQPGTSNYNEQFF. The CDR3 DNA follows: TGTGCCAGCAGCCAGCCCGGGACTAGCAATTACAATGAGCAGTTCTTC. The chain links TRBV14 to TRBJ2-1; 9 positions agree with TRBD2. Germline V lookup: CDR1 SGHDN, CDR2 FVKESK. CDR3 length: 16 amino acids. With V trimmed by 3 bases and J by 4 bases, 7 bases remained unmatched.

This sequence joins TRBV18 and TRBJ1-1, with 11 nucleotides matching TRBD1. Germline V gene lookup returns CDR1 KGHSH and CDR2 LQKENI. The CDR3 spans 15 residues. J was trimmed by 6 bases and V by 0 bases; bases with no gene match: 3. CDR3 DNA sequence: TGTGCCAGCTCACCACCGGGACAGGGGGGGCCTGAAGCTTTCTTT. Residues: CASSPPGQGGPEAFF.

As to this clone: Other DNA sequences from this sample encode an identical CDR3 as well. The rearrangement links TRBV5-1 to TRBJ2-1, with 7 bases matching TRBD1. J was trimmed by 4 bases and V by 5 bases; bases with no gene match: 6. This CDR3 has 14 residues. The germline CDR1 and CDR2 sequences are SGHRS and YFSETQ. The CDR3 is CASSSGQTYNEQFF. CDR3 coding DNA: TGCGCCAGCAGTTCGGGACAGACTTACAATGAGCAGTTCTTC.

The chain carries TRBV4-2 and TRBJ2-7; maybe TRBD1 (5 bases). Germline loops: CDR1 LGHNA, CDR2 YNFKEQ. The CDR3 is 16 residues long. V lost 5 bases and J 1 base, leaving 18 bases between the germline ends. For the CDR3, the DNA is TGTGCCAGCAGCGACAGCCCAAGTGACTCGTCCTACGAGCAGTACTTC. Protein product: CASSDSPSDSSYEQYF.

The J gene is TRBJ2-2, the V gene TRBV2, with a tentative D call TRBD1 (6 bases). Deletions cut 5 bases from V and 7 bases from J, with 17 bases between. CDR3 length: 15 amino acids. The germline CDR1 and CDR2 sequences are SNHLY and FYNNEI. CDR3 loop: CASSRSTGGRGELFF. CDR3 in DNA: TGTGCCAGCAGTCGATCGACAGGCGGACGCGGGGAGCTGTTTTTT.

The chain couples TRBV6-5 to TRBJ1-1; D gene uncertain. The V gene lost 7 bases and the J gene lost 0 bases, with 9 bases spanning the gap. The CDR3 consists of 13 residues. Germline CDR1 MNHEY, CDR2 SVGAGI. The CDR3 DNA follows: TGTGCCAGCATCCCGGACTTGAACACTGAAGCTTTCTTT. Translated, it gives CASIPDLNTEAFF.

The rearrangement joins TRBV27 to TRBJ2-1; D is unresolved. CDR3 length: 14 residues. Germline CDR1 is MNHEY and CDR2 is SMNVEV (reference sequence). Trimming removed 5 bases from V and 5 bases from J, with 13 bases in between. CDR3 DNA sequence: TGTGCCAGCAGTAAAAGACCTACCGACAATGAGCAGTTCTTC. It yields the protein CASSKRPTDNEQFF.

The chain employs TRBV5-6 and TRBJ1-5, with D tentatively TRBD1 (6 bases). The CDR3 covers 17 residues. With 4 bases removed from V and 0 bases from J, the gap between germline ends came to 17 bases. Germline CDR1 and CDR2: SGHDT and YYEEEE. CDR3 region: CASSIRQAAYSNQPQHF. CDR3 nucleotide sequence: TGTGCCAGCAGCATTCGACAGGCTGCCTATAGCAATCAGCCCCAGCATTTT.

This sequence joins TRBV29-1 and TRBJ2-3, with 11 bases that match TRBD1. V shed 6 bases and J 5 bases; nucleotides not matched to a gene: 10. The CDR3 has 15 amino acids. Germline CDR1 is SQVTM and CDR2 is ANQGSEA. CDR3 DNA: TGCAGCGTCGCCGTAGGACAGGGGGCGGAAGATACGCAGTATTTT. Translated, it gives CSVAVGQGAEDTQYF.